What follows is one TCR beta chain and its context. The data were obtained in a study of blood T cell repertoires in COVID-19. On the study more broadly: COVID-19 samples collected from the United States, Italy and Spain covered acute and convalescent phases. PBMCs, B-cell-depleted T cells, or T cells were the source of the cDNA or gDNA that made up the material.

Per the study methods: Amplification from reference gene primers served as the basis for estimated nucleated cell counts. The protocol was immunoSEQ multiplex PCR, while the TCRdb copy is restricted to in-frame clones and leaves out a portion. The DNA was the basis for D and trimming; V, J and clone size are from that table. The sample records about 380,000 clones, around 84% being singletons. The germline CDR1 and CDR2 sequences are DFQATT and SNEGSKA (reference sequence). The CDR3 is made up of 11 amino acids. Trimming removed 6 bases at V and 11 bases at J, with 16 bases between. The chain carries TRBV20-1 and TRBJ1-1; D perhaps matches TRBD1 (5 bases). Sequencing was carried out using peripheral blood. This TCR came from a young woman with acute or convalescent COVID-19. CDR3 residues: CSAADSPGAFF. In DNA, the CDR3 is TGCAGTGCGGCCGACAGCCCCGGGGCTTTCTTT.